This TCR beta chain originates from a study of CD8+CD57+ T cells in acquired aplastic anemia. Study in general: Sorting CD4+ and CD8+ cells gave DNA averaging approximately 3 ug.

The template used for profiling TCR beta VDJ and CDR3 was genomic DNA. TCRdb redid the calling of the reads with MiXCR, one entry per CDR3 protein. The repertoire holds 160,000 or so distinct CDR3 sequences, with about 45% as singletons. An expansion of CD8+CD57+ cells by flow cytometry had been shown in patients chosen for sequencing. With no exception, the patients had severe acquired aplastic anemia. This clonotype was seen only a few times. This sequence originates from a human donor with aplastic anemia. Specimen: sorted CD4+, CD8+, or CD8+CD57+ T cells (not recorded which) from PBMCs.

The CDR3 region is CAWGRVNTEAFF. In DNA form, the CDR3 reads TGTGCCTGGGGTCGGGTGAACACTGAAGCTTTCTTT. The V call is TRBV30, the J call TRBJ1-1; no clear D. The CDR3 has 12 amino acids. Trimming removed 5 bases from V and 0 bases from J, with 7 bases in between. Germline V gene lookup returns CDR1 GTSNPN and CDR2 SVGIG (reference sequence). Using reference TRBV30 and TRBJ1-1 for the parts outside the CDR3, the full variable domain is SQTIHQWPATLVQPVGSPLSLECTVEGTSNPNLYWYRQAAGRGLQLLFYSVGIGQISSEVPQNLSASRPQDRQFILSSKKLLLSDSGFYLCAWGRVNTEAFFGQGTRLTVV.